A single sample gave rise to the 12 T cell receptor beta chains below, sequenced in a study of blood T cell repertoires in COVID-19. Profiled with immunoSEQ multiplex PCR; TCRdb holds only in-frame clones, not every one. The sample carries some 180,000 clones, about four fifths recorded once. Sequenced: PBMCs or T cells enriched from blood (not recorded which). These receptors all stem from a woman in her 30s who had been exposed to COVID-19.

The chain employs TRBV7-2 and TRBJ2-5; 7 bases agree with TRBD1. The germline CDR1 and CDR2 sequences are SGHTA and FQGNSA. The CDR3 is 17 amino acids. The V gene end was trimmed by 5 bases and the J gene end by 4 bases; junction bases not matched to a gene: 16. This chain's CDR3 is CASSPRQGPISGETQYF. CDR3 sequence (DNA): TGTGCCAGCAGCCCACGACAGGGACCCATCTCGGGAGAGACCCAGTACTTC.

This clone occurred once. The rearrangement links TRBV11-2 to TRBJ1-4, with a possible D match to TRBD1 (6 bases). Germline V CDR1 and CDR2: SGHAT, FQNNGV. The V gene lost 2 bases and the J gene lost 0 bases, with 16 bases spanning the gap. The CDR3 is made up of 18 amino acids. CDR3 nucleotides: TGTGCCAGCAGCTTAAGGGCGGGGGGGCGTTCAACTAATGAAAAACTGTTTTTT. Its protein product is CASSLRAGGRSTNEKLFF.

The V call is TRBV5-1, the J call TRBJ2-1; 9 nucleotides agree with TRBD2. Per the germline V gene, CDR1 is SGHRS and CDR2 is YFSETQ. V shed 7 bases and J 6 bases; nucleotides not matched to a gene: 11. CDR3 length equals 15 residues. CDR3 bases: TGCGCCAGCTTTCTTGGGGCTAGCGGGGCCAATGAGCAGTTCTTC. Encoded protein: CASFLGASGANEQFF.

This clone was picked up a small number of times. The DNA of the CDR3 is TGTGCCAGCAGCTCTCAGGGGGTTTGGGTGAACACCGGGGAGCTGTTTTTT. This translates into CASSSQGVWVNTGELFF. The chain is built from TRBV5-6 and TRBJ2-2; 7 positions match TRBD1. The CDR3 has 17 residues. Trimming cost V 3 bases and J 1 base; bases outside gene matches: 9. Per germline, CDR1 SGHDT and CDR2 YYEEEE.

This clone was seen once. The rearrangement joins TRBV11-2 to TRBJ1-2; TRBD1 aligns across 10 bases. This CDR3 is built from 15 residues. With 3 bases clipped from V and 6 bases from J, the junction kept 7 bases outside the gene matches. CDR1 is SGHAT, CDR2 FQNNGV, per germline. The CDR3 DNA sequence: TGTGCCAGCAGCTTCACCGGGACAGGGGAGGATGGCTACACCTTC. Protein sequence: CASSFTGTGEDGYTF.

V usage is TRBV5-4 and J usage is TRBJ2-1; 10 bases agree with TRBD2. The CDR3 totals 16 residues. The junction had 8 bases not matched to a gene; V was cut back by 5 bases and J by 3 bases. Germline values: CDR1 SGHNT, CDR2 YYREEE (reference sequence). The CDR3 here is CASRFLAGGNYNEQFF. In DNA form, the CDR3 reads TGTGCCAGCAGATTCTTAGCGGGGGGCAACTACAATGAGCAGTTCTTC.

V gene TRBV11-2 combines with J gene TRBJ2-2; unclear D gene. Per germline, CDR1 SGHAT and CDR2 FQNNGV. Trimming pared 2 bases from V and 9 bases from J, leaving 13 bases between. The CDR3 is made up of 14 amino acids. CDR3 sequence: CASSLTPEFRELFF. As DNA, the CDR3 is TGTGCCAGCAGCTTAACCCCAGAATTCCGGGAGCTGTTTTTT.

This chain uses TRBV19 with TRBJ1-2, with TRBD1 matching 7 bases. The CDR3 runs 14 residues. Germline CDR1 is LNHDA and CDR2 is SQIVND (reference sequence). V shed 5 bases and J 4 bases; nucleotides not matched to a gene: 7. The CDR3 sequence: CASSPQDRPYGYTF. The DNA for the CDR3 is TGTGCCAGTAGTCCCCAGGACAGGCCCTATGGCTACACCTTC.

This clone was observed a handful of times. This rearrangement joins TRBV11-3 to TRBJ2-7; 7 bases agree with TRBD2. This CDR3 has 13 residues. With V trimmed by 4 bases and J by 5 bases, 5 bases remained unmatched. Germline CDR1 and CDR2: SGHNT and YENEEA. CDR3 DNA: TGTGCCAGCAGCTGGGGACTAACTAACGAGCAGTACTTC. Translation gives CASSWGLTNEQYF.

The rearrangement joins TRBV9 to TRBJ2-3; a weak D match, TRBD2 (6 bases). Trimming left V 3 bases short and J 2 bases short, with 13 bases between. Germline values: CDR1 SGDLS, CDR2 YYNGEE. There are 15 residues in the CDR3. CDR3 residues: CASSGRDWDTDTQYF. The CDR3, as DNA: TGTGCCAGCAGCGGCCGGGACTGGGACACAGATACGCAGTATTTT.

The chain is built from TRBV27 and TRBJ1-1; no clear D gene. In germline, CDR1 is MNHEY, CDR2 SMNVEV (reference sequence). CDR3 length equals 13 residues. The ends were cut back, 5 bases at V and 5 bases at J, with 12 bases in the middle. Written as DNA, the CDR3 is TGTGCCAGCAGTGCCGGCGGAGGGACTGAAGCTTTCTTT. Protein sequence: CASSAGGGTEAFF.

J is TRBJ1-2 and V is TRBV29-1, with 8 nucleotides matching TRBD1. The trim removed 6 bases at V and 3 bases at J, leaving 6 bases unmatched. CDR3 length equals 13 residues. Germline CDR1 reads SQVTM; CDR2 reads ANQGSEA. CDR3 region: CSVSDRVHYGYTF. For the CDR3, the DNA is TGCAGCGTATCGGACAGGGTCCACTATGGCTACACCTTC.